These T cell receptor beta chains were read from a single sample in a study of human T cells and chemical hapten exposure. MiXCR, applied by TCRdb to the RACE reads, yields one record per CDR3 protein. The table has fewer than 70,000 distinct CDR3 sequences, 9.5% to 13% seen once. The input for sequencing was whole blood, taken in connection with sensitization to the hapten diphenylcyclopropenone (DPC). Receptors originate from a woman aged 45-60 years with alopecia areata. Some clones in this sample may be carry-over from other donors' samples. CDR3s include the opening cysteine and the closing phenylalanine or tryptophan. Fields, in order: V gene, J gene, D gene, CDR3 protein. A D gene is named only where the DNA matches it firmly.

TRBV7-9	TRBJ2-2	.	CASSLPGELFF
TRBV12-3/TRBV12-4	TRBJ2-7	TRBD2	CASRGTSGAGEQYF
TRBV7-9	TRBJ2-1	TRBD2	CASGTSGYNEQFF
TRBV20-1	TRBJ1-3	.	CSARISLSGNTIYF
TRBV7-2	TRBJ1-1	TRBD1	CASSSQGQGYTEAFF
TRBV14	TRBJ1-1	.	CASSQVGPNTEAFF
TRBV12-3/TRBV12-4	TRBJ1-5	TRBD1	CASSLAGDRGDQPQHF
TRBV7-2	TRBJ2-5	TRBD2	CASSSRTSQETQYF
TRBV5-1	TRBJ2-7	.	CASSLWRESYEQYF
TRBV12-3/TRBV12-4	TRBJ1-1	.	CASNPSGGKNTEAFF
TRBV13	TRBJ2-7	TRBD2	CASSLGLAGERPYEQYF
TRBV7-9	TRBJ1-5	.	CASSTATASYDNQPQHF
TRBV10-2	TRBJ2-2	TRBD1	CASATGATGELFF
TRBV5-1	TRBJ2-1	TRBD1	CASSLGPGQLFSYEQFF
TRBV9	TRBJ2-2	.	CASRDRANTGELFF
TRBV28	TRBJ1-5	TRBD1	CASETGGGNQPQHF
TRBV5-1	TRBJ1-6	.	CASSSTGNSPLHF
TRBV6-2/TRBV6-3	TRBJ2-1	TRBD2	CASSYPFVSGGPSEQFF
TRBV30	TRBJ2-3	.	CAWTDGLSTDTQYF
TRBV10-1	TRBJ2-3	.	CASSTGETTDTQYF